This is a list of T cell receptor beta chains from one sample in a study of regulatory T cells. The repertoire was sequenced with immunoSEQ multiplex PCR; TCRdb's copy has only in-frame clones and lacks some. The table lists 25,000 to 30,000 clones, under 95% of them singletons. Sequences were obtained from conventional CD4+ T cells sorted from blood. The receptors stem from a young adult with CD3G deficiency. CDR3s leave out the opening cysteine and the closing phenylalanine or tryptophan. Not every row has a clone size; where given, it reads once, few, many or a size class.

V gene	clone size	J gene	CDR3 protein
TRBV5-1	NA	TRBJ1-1	ASSSGQDNTEAF
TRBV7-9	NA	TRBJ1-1	ASSKGTGTNTEAF
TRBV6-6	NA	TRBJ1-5	ASSPRGGAQPQH
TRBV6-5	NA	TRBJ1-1	AIKSGGRNTEAF
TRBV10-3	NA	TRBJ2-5	AISESGGLETQY
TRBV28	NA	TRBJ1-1	ASNSPGQGARAEAF
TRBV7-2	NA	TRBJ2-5	ASSLPQGVGETQY
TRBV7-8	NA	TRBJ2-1	ASSLTGGTSGYNEQF
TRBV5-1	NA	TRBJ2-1	ASATGSAVGNNEQF
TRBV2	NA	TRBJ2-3	ASKQPTDTQY
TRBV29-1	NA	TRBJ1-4	SGRGADEKLF
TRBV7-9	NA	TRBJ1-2	ASSRSGAYGYT
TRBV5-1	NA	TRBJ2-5	ASSPQTGEETQY
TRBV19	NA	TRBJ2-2	ASSIGGTNTGELF
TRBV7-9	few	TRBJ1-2	ASSLEKGIGYT
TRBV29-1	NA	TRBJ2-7	SVGTSGEVAY
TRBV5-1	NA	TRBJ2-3	ASSRLAGTDTQY
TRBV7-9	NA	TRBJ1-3	ASSPGTVGTGNTIY
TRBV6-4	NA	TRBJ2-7	ASSDRPGQGLYEQY
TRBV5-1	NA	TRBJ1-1	ASSPLAGYTEAF
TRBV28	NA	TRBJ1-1	ASSFTLRTEAF